The clone carrying this T cell receptor beta chain showed up just a few times. Its cognate antigen is unknown. The sample belongs to a study of T cells after yellow fever vaccination. At the level of the study: Some fractions had low cell numbers, and these were prepared with SMART-Seq v4 Ultra Low Input. The study's findings and limits: Abundant bulk-population clonotypes could contaminate the FACS-sorted repertoires. Of the clonotypes, a small share occurred in both CD4 and CD8 compartments. Subsequent booster samples again held most clones from primary vaccination (96% CD4, nearly 90% CD8).

The CDR3 has 17 residues. Trimming took 5 bases from V and 12 from J; bases not matched to a gene: 14. Germline CDR1 MNHEY, CDR2 SMNVEV (reference sequence). TCRdb ran MiXCR on the 5' RACE reads and lists one entry per CDR3 protein. The sample shows about 310,000 distinct CDR3 sequences, more than 3% of them seen only once. This clonotype was obtained from a man between 18 and 29 years old who received the YFV17D yellow fever vaccine. This chain uses TRBV27 with TRBJ2-1; 15 bases match TRBD2. This sample comprised PBMCs, obtained on the day of the yellow fever booster vaccination. The CDR3 region has the DNA TGTGCCAGCAGTCCGTGGACTAGCGGGGGGGTTAGGAATCGGCAGTTCTTC. The encoded protein is CASSPWTSGGVRNRQFF.